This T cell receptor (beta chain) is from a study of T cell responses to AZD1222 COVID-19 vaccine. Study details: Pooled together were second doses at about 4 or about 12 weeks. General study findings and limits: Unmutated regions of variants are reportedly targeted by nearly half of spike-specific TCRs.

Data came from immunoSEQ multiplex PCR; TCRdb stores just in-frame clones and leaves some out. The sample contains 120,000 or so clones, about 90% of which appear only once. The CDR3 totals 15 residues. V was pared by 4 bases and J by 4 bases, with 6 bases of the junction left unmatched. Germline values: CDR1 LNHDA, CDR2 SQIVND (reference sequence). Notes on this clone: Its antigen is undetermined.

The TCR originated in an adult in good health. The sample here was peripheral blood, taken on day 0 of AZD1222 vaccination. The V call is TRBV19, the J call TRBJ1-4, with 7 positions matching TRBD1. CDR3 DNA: TGTGCCAGTAGTAAAGGACAGGCCGGTAATGAAAAACTGTTTTTT. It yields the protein CASSKGQAGNEKLFF.